This T cell receptor beta chain derives from a study of T cell responses to AZD1222 COVID-19 vaccine. General study results and limits: Females made up more of the donors, who were largely white British, and clonal diversity may have come out too low. The peak T cell response came first, and repertoires were sampled only after it.

Clones were read by immunoSEQ multiplex PCR, and TCRdb kept only the in-frame ones, dropping some. This sample has approximately 140,000 clones, with around 90% found just once. Between the trimmed V and J ends, which lost 5 bases and 8 bases, there was a span of 16 bases. CDR3 size: 15 residues. Germline V lookup: CDR1 SGHTA, CDR2 FQGTGA. As to this clone: No antigen is known for it.

This chain uses TRBV7-3 with TRBJ1-6; tentatively, D is TRBD1 (5 bases). The clonotype was recovered from an adult who received the MenACWY meningococcal vaccine as a control. The sequencing here drew on peripheral blood, taken 28 days after the second dose of the MenACWY control vaccine. DNA for the CDR3: TGTGCCAGCAGCGCGGGAGGTCAGGGTTATTCACCCCTCCACTTT. Its translation is CASSAGGQGYSPLHF.